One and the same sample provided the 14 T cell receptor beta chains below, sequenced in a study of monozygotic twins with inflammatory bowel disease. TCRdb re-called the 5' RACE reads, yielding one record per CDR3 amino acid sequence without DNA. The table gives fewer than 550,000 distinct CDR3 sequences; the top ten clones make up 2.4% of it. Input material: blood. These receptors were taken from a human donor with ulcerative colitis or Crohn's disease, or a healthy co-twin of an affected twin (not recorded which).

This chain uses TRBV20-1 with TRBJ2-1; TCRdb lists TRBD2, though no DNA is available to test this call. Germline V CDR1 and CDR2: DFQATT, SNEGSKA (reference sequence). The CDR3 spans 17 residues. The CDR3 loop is CSASPGHLAGGYNEQFF.

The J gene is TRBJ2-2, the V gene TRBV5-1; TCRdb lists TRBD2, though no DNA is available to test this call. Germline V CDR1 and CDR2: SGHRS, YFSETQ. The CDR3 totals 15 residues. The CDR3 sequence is CASSLLSPVAGELFF.

The CDR3 protein is CASSWGPTGDYEQYF. The chain joins TRBV5-1 to TRBJ2-7; with no DNA, the TCRdb D assignment of TRBD1 cannot be verified. The CDR3 covers 15 residues. CDR1 is SGHRS, CDR2 YFSETQ, per germline.

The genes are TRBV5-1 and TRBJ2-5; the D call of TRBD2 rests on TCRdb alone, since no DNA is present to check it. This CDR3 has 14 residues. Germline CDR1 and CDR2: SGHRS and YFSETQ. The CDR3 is CASSGTSGTKTQYF.

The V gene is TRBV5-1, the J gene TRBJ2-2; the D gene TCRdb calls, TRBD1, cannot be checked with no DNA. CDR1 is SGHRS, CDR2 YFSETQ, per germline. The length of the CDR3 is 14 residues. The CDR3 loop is CASSQDRPTGELFF.

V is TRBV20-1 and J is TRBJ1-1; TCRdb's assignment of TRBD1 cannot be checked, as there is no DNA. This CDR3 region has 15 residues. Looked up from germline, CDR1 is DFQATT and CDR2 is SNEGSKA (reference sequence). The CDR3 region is CSAKDSLMMNTEAFF.

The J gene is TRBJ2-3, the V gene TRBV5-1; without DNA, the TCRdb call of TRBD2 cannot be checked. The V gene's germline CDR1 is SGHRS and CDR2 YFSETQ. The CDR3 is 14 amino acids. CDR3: CASSPLALTDTQYF.

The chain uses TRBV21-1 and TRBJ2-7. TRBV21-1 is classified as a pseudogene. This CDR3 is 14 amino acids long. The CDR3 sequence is CASILIEATYEQYF.

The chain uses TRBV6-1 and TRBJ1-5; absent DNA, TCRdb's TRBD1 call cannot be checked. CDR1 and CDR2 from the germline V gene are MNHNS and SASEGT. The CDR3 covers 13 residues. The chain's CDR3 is CASSTGTAQPQHF.

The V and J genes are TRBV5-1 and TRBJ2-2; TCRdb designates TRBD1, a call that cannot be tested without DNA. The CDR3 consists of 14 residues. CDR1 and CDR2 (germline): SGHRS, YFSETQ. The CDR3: CTSSLDRTTGELFF.

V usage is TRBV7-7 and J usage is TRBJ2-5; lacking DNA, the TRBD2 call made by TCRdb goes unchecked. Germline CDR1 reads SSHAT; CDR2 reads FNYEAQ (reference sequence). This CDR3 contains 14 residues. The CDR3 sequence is CASSSGTRAETQYF.

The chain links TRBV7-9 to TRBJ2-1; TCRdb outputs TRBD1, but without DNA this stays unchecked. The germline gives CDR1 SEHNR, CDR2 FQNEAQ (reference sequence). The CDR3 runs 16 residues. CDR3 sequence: CASSLALLGASNEQFF.

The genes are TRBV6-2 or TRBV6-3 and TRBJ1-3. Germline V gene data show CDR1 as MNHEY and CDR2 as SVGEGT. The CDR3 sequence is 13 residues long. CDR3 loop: CASIQGSGNTIYF.

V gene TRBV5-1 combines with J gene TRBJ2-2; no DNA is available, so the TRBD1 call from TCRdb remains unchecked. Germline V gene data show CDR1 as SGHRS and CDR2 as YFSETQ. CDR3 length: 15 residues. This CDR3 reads CASSQPTGGGGELFF. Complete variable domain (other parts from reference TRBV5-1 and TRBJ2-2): KAGVTQTPRYLIKTRGQQVTLSCSPISGHRSVSWYQQTPGQGLQFLFEYFSETQRNKGNFPGRFSGRQFSNSRSEMNVSTLELGDSALYLCASSQPTGGGGELFFGEGSRLTVL.